This T cell receptor beta chain appears in the sequencing data of a study of T-cell reconstitution after alpha-beta-depleted transplantation in children. This clonotype was picked up a small number of times. The authors prepared the TCRbeta library with unique molecular identifiers. TCRdb redid the calling of the PCR reads with MiXCR, one entry per CDR3 protein. The data show about 78,000 distinct CDR3 sequences, around an eighth seen once. The ends were cut back, 5 bases at V and 3 bases at J, with 11 bases in the middle. Germline CDR1 reads SGHVS; CDR2 reads FNYEAQ. CDR3 size: 13 residues. The sequencing used PBMCs, mostly from graft donor cells, collected 180 days after TCRalphabeta/CD19-depleted stem cell transplant. The chain is built from TRBV7-6 and TRBJ2-7; possible D gene TRBD2, 5 bases. The clonotype originates from a male patient between 2 and 10 years old who had a stem cell transplant for acute lymphoblastic leukemia, so the T cells may come from the graft donor. Here the CDR3 reads CASSPDRGYEQYF. CDR3 nucleotide sequence: TGTGCCAGCAGCCCCGACCGGGGCTACGAGCAGTACTTC.